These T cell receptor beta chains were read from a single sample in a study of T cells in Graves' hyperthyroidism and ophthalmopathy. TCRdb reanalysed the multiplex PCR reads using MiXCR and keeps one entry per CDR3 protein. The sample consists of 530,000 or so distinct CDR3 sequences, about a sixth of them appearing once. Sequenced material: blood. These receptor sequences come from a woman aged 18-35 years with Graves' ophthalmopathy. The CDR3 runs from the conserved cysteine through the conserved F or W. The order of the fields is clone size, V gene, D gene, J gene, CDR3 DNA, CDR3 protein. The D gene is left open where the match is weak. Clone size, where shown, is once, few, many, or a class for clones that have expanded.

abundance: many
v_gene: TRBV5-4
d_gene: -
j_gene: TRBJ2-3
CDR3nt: TGTGCCAGCAGGGCGGAGGGCCTTGACCCTTTCACAGATACGCAGTATTTT
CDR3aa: CASRAEGLDPFTDTQYF

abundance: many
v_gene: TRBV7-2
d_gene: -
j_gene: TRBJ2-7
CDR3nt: TGTGCCAGCAGCTTAGATGGGGACTCCTACGAGCAGTACTTC
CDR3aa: CASSLDGDSYEQYF

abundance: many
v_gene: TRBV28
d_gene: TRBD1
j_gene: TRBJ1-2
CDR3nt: TGTGCCAGCAGTAAACAGGGGGCCGACTATGGCTACACCTTC
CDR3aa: CASSKQGADYGYTF

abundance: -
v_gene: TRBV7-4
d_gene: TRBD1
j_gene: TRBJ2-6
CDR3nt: TGTGCCAGCAGCTCTAGACGGGGACAGGCAAACTCTGGGGCCAACGTCCTGACTTTC
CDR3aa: CASSSRRGQANSGANVLTF

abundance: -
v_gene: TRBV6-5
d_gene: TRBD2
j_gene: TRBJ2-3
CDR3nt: TGTGCCAGCATTTTGATAGCGGGGGACCGGGGAGATACGCAGTATTTT
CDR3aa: CASILIAGDRGDTQYF

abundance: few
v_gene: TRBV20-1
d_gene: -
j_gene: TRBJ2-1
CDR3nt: TGCAGTGCTAGAACTGGTCGAGAAGGGCAGTTCTTC
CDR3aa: CSARTGREGQFF

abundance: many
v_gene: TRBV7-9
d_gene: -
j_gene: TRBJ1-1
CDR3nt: TGTGCCAGCAGCCCTAATTTTAAGGGAGGAACTGAAGCTTTCTTT
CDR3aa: CASSPNFKGGTEAFF

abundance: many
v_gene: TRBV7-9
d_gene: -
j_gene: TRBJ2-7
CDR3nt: TGTGCCAGCAGCTTAGGATCGGAGACCAACTACGAGCAGTACTTC
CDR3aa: CASSLGSETNYEQYF

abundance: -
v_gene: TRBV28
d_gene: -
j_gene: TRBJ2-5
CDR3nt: TGTGCCGCGCAGACTACTCAAGAGACCCAGTACTTC
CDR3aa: CAAQTTQETQYF

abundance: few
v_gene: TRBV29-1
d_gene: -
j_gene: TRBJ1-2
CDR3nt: TGCAGCGTTATTATCCCCCTACGCCACTATGGCTACACCTTC
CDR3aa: CSVIIPLRHYGYTF

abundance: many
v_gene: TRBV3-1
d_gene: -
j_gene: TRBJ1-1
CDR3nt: TGTGCCAGCAGCCAAGTCCCCACAGGGAACACTGAAGCTTTCTTT
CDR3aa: CASSQVPTGNTEAFF